This TCR beta chain was documented in a study of blood T cell repertoires in COVID-19. TCRdb's copy holds only in-frame clones and misses some; the assay was immunoSEQ multiplex PCR. The table records fewer than 450,000 clones, 88% of them present only once. This clone is a singleton in its sample. Sequencing was done on a sample of PBMCs or T cells enriched from blood (not recorded which). The clonotype originates from a woman aged 18 to 35 who had recovered from COVID-19.

The CDR3 protein is CASSFSRDRSYNEQFF. CDR3 nucleotides: TGTGCCAGCAGTTTCAGCCGGGACAGGTCTTACAATGAGCAGTTCTTC. The rearrangement links TRBV5-6 to TRBJ2-1, with TRBD1 identical over 8 bases. J gave up 4 bases and V 5 bases, and 11 bases lay outside the gene matches. The CDR3 is 16 amino acids. In germline, CDR1 is SGHDT, CDR2 YYEEEE.